The next 27 T cell receptor beta chains were all read from a single sample in a study of siplizumab effects on memory and regulatory T cells (dated 2019 in TCRdb). Receptors were amplified or captured by the immunoSEQ multiplex PCR assay. TCRdb limited this immuneACCESS table to in-frame rearrangements with V and J called. A share of clones is missing; checked studies link under half to unresolved V genes, and the rest is unexplained. The sample profile shows about 40,000 clones; roughly 90% of them were found once. The top ten clones comprise 0.25% of the sample. Sequenced sample: naive CD4+ T cells sorted from blood. The sample's cell subset or site, from its label and the paper: unstimulated naive T cells. These receptors were collected from a human donor in good health.

The gene calls are TRBV6-5 and TRBJ2-7, with 9 bases matching TRBD1. Trimming removed 1 base from V and 2 bases from J; junction bases left unmatched: 6. Germline V gene sequence: CDR1 MNHEY, CDR2 SVGAGI. The CDR3 runs to 16 residues. CDR3 protein: CASSYYGTGSTYEQYF. The DNA of the CDR3 is TGTGCCAGCAGTTACTACGGGACAGGGTCTACCTACGAGCAGTACTTC.

The chain has TRBV11-2 and TRBJ2-7, with TRBD2 matching over 7 bases. The junction had 2 bases not matched to a gene; V was cut back by 0 bases and J by 0 bases. Looked up from germline, CDR1 is SGHAT and CDR2 is FQNNGV. The CDR3 contains 15 residues. CDR3 bases: TGTGCCAGCAGCTTAGATAGCGGGTACTCCTACGAGCAGTACTTC. Residues: CASSLDSGYSYEQYF.

This chain links TRBV7-3 with TRBJ1-2; unclear D gene. V lost 2 bases to trimming and J lost 7 bases, with 14 bases between them. This CDR3 region has 14 residues. The germline gives CDR1 SGHTA, CDR2 FQGTGA. The CDR3 DNA sequence: TGTGCCAGCAGCTTAGGGTCAAAATCCTTTGGCTACACCTTC. Protein product: CASSLGSKSFGYTF.

The chain couples TRBV6-5 to TRBJ1-6; a weak D match, TRBD1 (6 bases). The CDR3 is made up of 14 amino acids. V was clipped by 4 bases and J by 10 bases, with 14 bases between them. CDR1 is MNHEY and CDR2 is SVGAGI in the germline V gene. CDR3 in amino acids: CASSWGQGDSPLHF. CDR3 bases: TGTGCCAGCAGTTGGGGGCAGGGCGACTCACCCCTCCACTTT.

This clone appeared once. Written as DNA, the CDR3 is TGTGCCTGGAGTCTAGGGGGGGTCAATCAGCCCCAGCATTTT. It is translated as CAWSLGGVNQPQHF. V usage is TRBV30 and J usage is TRBJ1-5; D might be TRBD1 (6 bases). CDR3 length: 14 amino acids. Per the germline V gene, CDR1 is GTSNPN and CDR2 is SVGIG (reference sequence). Between the trimmed V and J ends, which lost 2 bases and 3 bases, there was a span of 11 bases.

The chain employs TRBV18 and TRBJ1-5; D uncertain. Trimming shortened V by 6 bases and J by 0 bases, and 15 bases separated the two germline ends. The CDR3 has 16 residues. Looked up from germline, CDR1 is KGHSH and CDR2 is LQKENI. The CDR3, as DNA: TGTGCCAGCTCTCCTGGGCCCTACCCTAGCAATCAGCCCCAGCATTTT. It encodes CASSPGPYPSNQPQHF.

The chain uses TRBV6-5 and TRBJ1-1; 8 nucleotides match TRBD1. With V trimmed by 3 bases and J by 4 bases, 7 bases remained unmatched. Germline CDR1 MNHEY, CDR2 SVGAGI. The length of the CDR3 is 15 residues. CDR3 loop: CASSYWTGPGTEAFF. The DNA of the CDR3 is TGTGCCAGCAGTTATTGGACAGGGCCCGGCACTGAAGCTTTCTTT.

The chain couples TRBV11-1 to TRBJ2-5; D possibly corresponds to TRBD1 (5 bases). The CDR3 has 14 residues. The V and J ends lost 1 base and 9 bases respectively, with 15 bases between them. Germline CDR1 SGHAT, CDR2 FQDESV (reference sequence). Here the CDR3 reads CASSLGGWIGSQYF. The DNA of the CDR3 is TGTGCCAGCAGCTTAGGGGGCTGGATCGGGTCCCAGTACTTC.

The chain carries TRBV5-1 and TRBJ2-6; D perhaps matches TRBD2 (5 bases). The germline gives CDR1 SGHRS, CDR2 YFSETQ. The CDR3 covers 16 residues. The V end lost 3 bases, the J end lost 0 bases, and 10 bases lay between the germline ends. The CDR3 is CASSSRAVSGANVLTF. The CDR3 DNA is TGCGCCAGCAGCTCGCGGGCGGTCTCTGGGGCCAACGTCCTGACTTTC.

The chain couples TRBV7-9 to TRBJ1-1; maybe TRBD1 (5 bases). This CDR3 spans 14 amino acids. CDR1 is SEHNR and CDR2 is FQNEAQ in the germline V gene (reference sequence). The V gene lost 0 bases and the J gene lost 5 bases, with 10 bases spanning the gap. The CDR3 reads CASSLASGHTEAFF. In nucleotides, the CDR3 is TGTGCCAGCAGCTTAGCGTCAGGGCATACTGAAGCTTTCTTT.

The rearrangement links TRBV10-3 to TRBJ2-3; 8 nucleotides line up with TRBD2. CDR3 length: 13 residues. Germline trimming cut 8 bases from V and 4 bases from J; bases unmatched to any gene: 5. The V gene's germline CDR1 is ENHRY and CDR2 SYGVKD. The CDR3 protein is CAISEREPDTQYF. The CDR3 nucleotides read TGTGCCATCTCGGAGCGGGAGCCAGATACGCAGTATTTT.

This clone was found a few times. The chain links TRBV2 to TRBJ1-5; D unresolved. The CDR3 extends over 14 amino acids. With 2 bases removed from V and 2 bases from J, the gap between germline ends came to 7 bases. In germline, CDR1 is SNHLY, CDR2 FYNNEI. The CDR3 DNA sequence: TGTGCCAGCAGTGAAAACGGGGGCAATCAGCCCCAGCATTTT. Translated, it gives CASSENGGNQPQHF. Using reference TRBV2 and TRBJ1-5 for the parts outside the CDR3, the full variable domain is EPEVTQTPSHQVTQMGQEVILRCVPISNHLYFYWYRQILGQKVEFLVSFYNNEISEKSEIFDDQFSVERPDGSNFTLKIRSTKLEDSAMYFCASSENGGNQPQHFGDGTRLSIL.

The CDR3 region is CASRASGGRGEKLFF. The CDR3 DNA sequence: TGTGCCAGCAGGGCCTCAGGGGGCAGGGGTGAAAAACTGTTTTTT. This chain connects TRBV6-6 to TRBJ1-4; 8 bases map to TRBD1. This CDR3 has 15 amino acids. Germline V gives CDR1 MNHNY, CDR2 SVGAGI (reference sequence). V lost 6 bases and J lost 7; bases outside the gene matches: 10.

The rearrangement uses TRBV5-1 and TRBJ1-2; 9 nucleotides match TRBD1. Germline trimming cut 7 bases from V and 4 bases from J; bases unmatched to any gene: 11. The CDR3 covers 15 residues. Looked up from germline, CDR1 is SGHRS and CDR2 is YFSETQ. CDR3 in amino acids: CASGITGGAGYGYTF. CDR3 in DNA: TGCGCCAGCGGGATTACAGGGGGCGCGGGCTATGGCTACACCTTC.

The genes are TRBV7-2 and TRBJ2-7, with TRBD1 matching over 7 bases. The trim removed 3 bases at V and 5 bases at J, leaving 4 bases unmatched. The V gene's germline CDR1 is SGHTA and CDR2 FQGNSA. The CDR3 contains 13 residues. The CDR3 loop is CASSFNRGHEQYF. The CDR3 DNA reads TGTGCCAGCAGCTTCAACAGGGGCCACGAGCAGTACTTC.

The rearrangement uses TRBV5-4 and TRBJ2-5; no firm D call. The J call may be incorrect, as the DNA end agrees better with TRBJ2-7. Germline CDR1 SGHNT, CDR2 YYREEE (reference sequence). The CDR3 extends over 14 amino acids. The CDR3 reads CASSFLGPSYEQYF. The CDR3 coding sequence is TGTGCCAGCAGCTTCTTAGGCCCATCTTACGAGCAGTACTTC.

The J gene is TRBJ2-1, the V gene TRBV28; no clear D. In germline, CDR1 is MDHEN, CDR2 SYDVKM. The CDR3 loop spans 10 amino acids. Trimming took 6 bases from V and 10 from J, leaving 7 bases between them. CDR3 protein: CASSRWEQFF. CDR3 nucleotide sequence: TGTGCCAGCAGCCGCTGGGAGCAGTTCTTC.

The chain combines TRBV9 with TRBJ2-7, with TRBD2 matching over 10 bases. V lost 0 bases and J lost 4; bases outside the gene matches: 7. The CDR3 covers 16 residues. Germline V gene sequence: CDR1 SGDLS, CDR2 YYNGEE. The CDR3 nucleotides read TGTGCCAGCAGCGTAGGAGCGGGGGGGCAACGGTACGAGCAGTACTTC. It specifies CASSVGAGGQRYEQYF.

The J gene is TRBJ2-1, the V gene TRBV6-1; D ambiguous. The CDR3 covers 10 residues. V lost 3 bases, J lost 8 bases, and 2 bases lay in between. The germline V gene has CDR1 MNHNS and CDR2 SASEGT. In DNA, the CDR3 is TGTGCCAGCAGTGACTATGAGCAGTTCTTC. It specifies CASSDYEQFF.

V is TRBV5-4 and J is TRBJ2-6; D gene uncertain. This CDR3 has 15 amino acids. Per germline, CDR1 SGHNT and CDR2 YYREEE (reference sequence). V lost 0 bases and J lost 0, with 4 bases in between. The CDR3 DNA sequence: TGTGCCAGCAGCTTGGACAGCTCTGGGGCCAACGTCCTGACTTTC. Translated, it gives CASSLDSSGANVLTF. Based on the CDR3 plus reference TRBV5-4 and TRBJ2-6, the full variable domain is ETGVTQSPTHLIKTRGQQVTLRCSSQSGHNTVSWYQQALGQGPQFIFQYYREEENGRGNFPPRFSGLQFPNYSSELNVNALELDDSALYLCASSLDSSGANVLTFGAGSRLTVL.

The CDR3 sequence: CASSARRTGEGEKLFF. CDR3 nucleotides: TGTGCCAGCAGTGCCCGAAGGACAGGGGAAGGTGAAAAACTGTTTTTT. This rearrangement joins TRBV6-1 to TRBJ1-4, with TRBD1 identical over 9 bases. Germline V gives CDR1 MNHNS, CDR2 SASEGT. This CDR3 comprises 16 residues. V shed 4 bases and J 7 bases; nucleotides not matched to a gene: 10.

The chain uses TRBV7-9 and TRBJ2-2, with 12 bases that match TRBD1. The CDR3 has 16 amino acids. CDR1 is SEHNR, CDR2 FQNEAQ, per germline (reference sequence). J gave up 7 bases and V 3 bases, and 6 bases lay outside the gene matches. In nucleotides, the CDR3 is TGTGCCAGCAGCTTCTCCGGGACAGGGGGCCGCGGGGAGCTGTTTTTT. Protein sequence: CASSFSGTGGRGELFF. Full variable domain (remainder filled in from reference TRBV7-9 and TRBJ2-2): DTGVSQNPRHKITKRGQNVTFRCDPISEHNRLYWYRQTLGQGPEFLTYFQNEAQLEKSRLLSDRFSAERPKGSFSTLEIQRTEQGDSAMYLCASSFSGTGGRGELFFGEGSRLTVL.

The chain couples TRBV6-4 to TRBJ1-2, with no clear D. CDR1 and CDR2 (germline): MRHNA, SNTAGT. Trimming left V 3 bases short and J 8 bases short, with 10 bases between. The CDR3 is 12 residues long. For the CDR3, the DNA is TGTGCCAGCAGTGATGCCTCCCGGGGCTACACCTTC. Its translation is CASSDASRGYTF.

CDR3 sequence (DNA): TGTGCCAGCAGCCCCCAGGGGACTCCGGCCCACGAGCAGTACTTC. Protein product: CASSPQGTPAHEQYF. The chain carries TRBV9 and TRBJ2-7; D tentatively reads TRBD1 or TRBD2 (6 bases each). The V and J ends lost 4 bases and 5 bases respectively, with 19 bases between them. The germline V gene has CDR1 SGDLS and CDR2 YYNGEE. This CDR3 region has 15 residues.

V gene TRBV19 combines with J gene TRBJ1-2; D is uncertain. Germline V gene lookup returns CDR1 LNHDA and CDR2 SQIVND (reference sequence). V was shortened by 0 bases and J by 1 base, with 9 bases between the two germline ends. The CDR3 spans 15 residues. The CDR3 reads CASSIDRRNNYGYTF. For the CDR3, the DNA is TGTGCCAGTAGTATAGATCGGAGGAATAACTATGGCTACACCTTC.

The genes are TRBV11-2 and TRBJ2-2; D not certain. Per germline, CDR1 SGHAT and CDR2 FQNNGV. V lost 4 bases to trimming and J lost 0 bases, with 9 bases between them. The CDR3 extends over 15 amino acids. CDR3 sequence: CASSWWSSNTGELFF. The CDR3 region has the DNA TGTGCCAGCAGCTGGTGGTCCTCGAACACCGGGGAGCTGTTTTTT.

V is TRBV27 and J is TRBJ1-5; the D is unclear. The germline V gene has CDR1 MNHEY and CDR2 SMNVEV (reference sequence). The V and J ends lost 5 bases and 4 bases respectively, with 6 bases between them. The CDR3 has 12 amino acids. The CDR3 region is CASSPVNQPQHF. CDR3 in DNA: TGTGCCAGCAGTCCCGTAAATCAGCCCCAGCATTTT.